Each of the 17 T cell receptor beta chains below was sequenced from the same sample in a study of T cells in Graves' hyperthyroidism and ophthalmopathy. The CDR3 regions of TCR beta were amplified from RNA transcripts. HTBI primers were used for first-round RT-PCR of the TCR CDR3. TCRdb redid the calling of the multiplex PCR reads with MiXCR, one entry per CDR3 protein. The sample has approximately 720,000 distinct CDR3 sequences, around 20% seen once; the top ten hold over 15%. Sequencing was done on a sample of blood. Receptors originate from a woman aged 45 to 65 with Graves' hyperthyroidism that later progressed to Graves' ophthalmopathy.

This clonotype showed up many times. The CDR3 loop is CASSLSGTSKPNEQFF. The CDR3 nucleotides are TGTGCCAGCAGCTTATCAGGGACTAGCAAGCCTAATGAGCAGTTCTTC. The genes are TRBV7-2 and TRBJ2-1; 9 bases fit TRBD2. Germline CDR1 is SGHTA and CDR2 is FQGNSA. The ends lost 2 bases at V and 7 bases at J; junction bases unmatched: 9. CDR3 length: 16 amino acids.

The sample holds a few counts of this clonotype. This sequence joins TRBV4-1 and TRBJ1-1, with TRBD1 matching 9 bases. The CDR3 is 15 amino acids. Germline V gene data show CDR1 as MGHRA and CDR2 as YSYEKL. With 2 bases clipped from V and 3 bases from J, the junction kept 4 bases outside the gene matches. CDR3: CASSQTGGAYTEAFF. The CDR3 DNA is TGCGCCAGCAGCCAAACAGGGGGCGCGTACACTGAAGCTTTCTTT.

V gene TRBV12-3 or TRBV12-4 combines with J gene TRBJ1-4, with TRBD1 as a possible D gene (6 bases). V was clipped by 6 bases and J by 5 bases, with 13 bases between them. This CDR3 region has 14 residues. The CDR3 region is CASRSGQKNEKLFF. In DNA, the CDR3 is TGTGCCAGCAGATCCGGACAGAAGAATGAAAAACTGTTTTTT.

This clonotype appeared a few times. The J gene is TRBJ2-1, the V gene TRBV5-6; D gene ambiguous. This CDR3 contains 16 residues. V was trimmed by 0 bases and J by 4 bases, leaving 14 bases between them. The germline V gene has CDR1 SGHDT and CDR2 YYEEEE. The CDR3 DNA is TGTGCCAGCAGCTTGGTTACTGCGGTCGCGTACAATGAGCAGTTCTTC. Amino acids: CASSLVTAVAYNEQFF.

This clonotype has a count of ten or more. The rearrangement joins TRBV2 to TRBJ2-5; 10 nucleotides line up with TRBD2. Germline CDR1 is SNHLY and CDR2 is FYNNEI. V was pared by 1 base and J by 7 bases, with 6 bases of the junction left unmatched. The CDR3 contains 15 residues. The CDR3 bases are TGTGCCAGCAGTGAAGAGATTAGCGGGGGGAGGACCCAGTACTTC. Amino acids: CASSEEISGGRTQYF.

The rearrangement joins TRBV27 to TRBJ1-2; D unclear. Looked up from germline, CDR1 is MNHEY and CDR2 is SMNVEV (reference sequence). The CDR3 covers 14 residues. The V end lost 3 bases, the J end lost 8 bases, and 16 bases lay between the germline ends. The CDR3 here is CASSLKGGYWGYTF. Here the CDR3 DNA reads TGTGCCAGCAGTTTGAAAGGTGGATACTGGGGCTACACCTTC.

This clonotype was seen at least ten times. J is TRBJ2-1 and V is TRBV19, with 8 bases aligning to TRBD1. V was clipped by 3 bases and J by 0 bases; unmatched bases: 7. Per the germline V gene, CDR1 is LNHDA and CDR2 is SQIVND (reference sequence). This CDR3 is built from 17 residues. The DNA of the CDR3 is TGTGCCAGTAGTATCCTTCAGGGGGCAAGCTCCTACAATGAGCAGTTCTTC. It is translated as CASSILQGASSYNEQFF.

This clonotype turned up a few times. This chain connects TRBV6-1 to TRBJ1-6; D call uncertain. The V gene lost 7 bases and the J gene lost 11 bases, with 12 bases spanning the gap. The CDR3 is 12 amino acids. The germline V gene has CDR1 MNHNS and CDR2 SASEGT. CDR3 DNA sequence: TGTGCCAGCAAGGACCTTGGGGCACCCCTCCACTTT. Translated: CASKDLGAPLHF.

The genes are TRBV10-3 and TRBJ2-5; D is uncertain. The CDR3 spans 12 residues. Trimming pared 0 bases from V and 5 bases from J, leaving 4 bases between. CDR1 is ENHRY and CDR2 is SYGVKD in the germline V gene. The CDR3 nucleotides read TGTGCCATCAGTGAGTCCTCGGAGACCCAGTACTTC. It specifies CAISESSETQYF.

The chain recombines TRBV5-6 with TRBJ2-1, with D possibly being TRBD2 (6 bases). The CDR3 contains 15 residues. V was clipped by 4 bases and J by 8 bases, with 19 bases between them. CDR1 is SGHDT, CDR2 YYEEEE, per germline. The CDR3 DNA is TGTGCCAGCAGCCCCTACGATGGGAGGTGGGATGAGCAGTTCTTC. The encoded protein is CASSPYDGRWDEQFF.

Many counts were recorded for this clonotype. The V gene is TRBV12-3 or TRBV12-4, the J gene TRBJ1-2, with D possibly TRBD1 on 5 matching bases. CDR3 size: 15 residues. V was cut by 4 bases and J by 1 base, with 13 bases left in between. The CDR3 sequence is CASSSGLRDNYGYTF. The CDR3 DNA is TGTGCCAGCAGTTCGGGACTTCGAGATAACTATGGCTACACCTTC.

The chain combines TRBV10-3 with TRBJ2-1; 11 bases are shared with TRBD1. Germline V gene sequence: CDR1 ENHRY, CDR2 SYGVKD. J was trimmed by 7 bases and V by 3 bases; bases with no gene match: 8. The CDR3 is 16 residues long. The CDR3 DNA reads TGTGCCATCAGTGACTTGGACAGGGGGCTTAGGAATGAGCAGTTCTTC. Its translation: CAISDLDRGLRNEQFF.

The chain combines TRBV7-9 with TRBJ1-4; D unresolved. The CDR3 length is 17 residues. Trimming took off 4 bases at V and 3 bases at J, with 18 bases between the two ends. Per germline, CDR1 SEHNR and CDR2 FQNEAQ (reference sequence). The CDR3 DNA sequence: TGTGCCAGCAGCTCGTCGACAATCCGTGCCTCTAATGAAAAACTGTTTTTT. It specifies CASSSSTIRASNEKLFF.

The chain is built from TRBV20-1 and TRBJ1-6; possible D gene TRBD1, 6 bases. The CDR3 contains 14 residues. Germline V gene sequence: CDR1 DFQATT, CDR2 SNEGSKA (reference sequence). Between the trimmed V and J ends, which lost 0 bases and 9 bases, there was a span of 12 bases. CDR3 residues: CSARDRGAGSPLHF. CDR3 bases: TGCAGTGCTAGAGACAGGGGAGCAGGTTCACCCCTCCACTTT.

Only a few counts were recorded for this clonotype. The rearrangement links TRBV7-9 to TRBJ1-2, with no clear D. The CDR3 is 16 amino acids. The V end lost 1 base, the J end lost 3 bases, and 15 bases lay between the germline ends. CDR1 SEHNR and CDR2 FQNEAQ come from the germline V gene (reference sequence). This CDR3 reads CASSLEGLRADYGYTF. CDR3 in DNA: TGTGCCAGCAGCTTAGAAGGTCTGAGGGCCGACTATGGCTACACCTTC.

The sample holds many counts of this clonotype. The chain recombines TRBV20-1 with TRBJ2-1, with TRBD2 matching 12 bases. This CDR3 contains 15 residues. V shed 1 base, J shed 4 bases, and the junction held 2 bases outside the gene matches. Germline lookup yields CDR1 DFQATT and CDR2 SNEGSKA (reference sequence). Here the CDR3 DNA reads TGCAGTGCTAGAGGCCTAGCGGGGGGGTACAATGAGCAGTTCTTC. It codes for CSARGLAGGYNEQFF.

This clonotype appeared many times. The chain uses TRBV5-1 and TRBJ1-6; D not resolved. The CDR3 length is 14 residues. Trimming shortened V by 0 bases and J by 10 bases, and 11 bases separated the two germline ends. Germline CDR1 and CDR2: SGHRS and YFSETQ. The CDR3 here is CASSLGLSDSPLHF. DNA of the CDR3: TGCGCCAGCAGCTTGGGCCTCTCGGACTCACCCCTCCACTTT.